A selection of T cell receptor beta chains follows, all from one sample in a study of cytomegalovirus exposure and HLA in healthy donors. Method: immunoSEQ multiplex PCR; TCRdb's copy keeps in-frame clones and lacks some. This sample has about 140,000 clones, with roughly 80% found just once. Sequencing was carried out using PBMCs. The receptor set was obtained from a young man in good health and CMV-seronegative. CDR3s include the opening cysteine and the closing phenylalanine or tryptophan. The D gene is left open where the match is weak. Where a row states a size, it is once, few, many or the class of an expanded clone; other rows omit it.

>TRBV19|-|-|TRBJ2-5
CASSAAGARLQETQYF
TGTGCCAGTAGTGCGGCAGGGGCGCGGTTACAGGAGACCCAGTACTTC
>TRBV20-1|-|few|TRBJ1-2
CSASEGYGYTF
TGCAGTGCTAGCGAGGGCTATGGCTACACCTTC
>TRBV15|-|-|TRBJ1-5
CATSRARGAKYLNQPQHF
TGTGCCACCAGCAGAGCCCGAGGTGCAAAGTATCTTAATCAGCCCCAGCATTTT
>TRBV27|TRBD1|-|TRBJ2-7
CASSSGTGEGTPYF
TGTGCCAGCAGTTCCGGGACAGGGGAGGGTACGCCGTACTTC
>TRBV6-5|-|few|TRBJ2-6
CASSPTFGPANVLTF
TGTGCCAGCAGCCCTACTTTTGGGCCGGCCAACGTCCTGACTTTC
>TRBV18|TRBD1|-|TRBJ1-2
CASSPKQGAQDGYTF
TGTGCCAGCTCCCCGAAACAGGGGGCGCAGGATGGCTACACCTTC
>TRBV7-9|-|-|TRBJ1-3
CASSSRQISGNTIYF
TGTGCCAGCAGCTCCAGACAGATCTCTGGAAACACCATATATTTT
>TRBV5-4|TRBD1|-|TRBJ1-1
CASSSGTGVNTEAFF
TGTGCCAGCAGCTCGGGAACAGGGGTGAACACTGAAGCTTTCTTT
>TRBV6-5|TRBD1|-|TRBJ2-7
CASSQGQGTGGEQYF
TGTGCCAGCAGTCAGGGACAGGGGACCGGTGGCGAGCAGTACTTC
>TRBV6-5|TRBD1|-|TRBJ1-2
CASSYGTEGYGYTF
TGTGCCAGCAGTTACGGGACAGAGGGCTATGGCTACACCTTC
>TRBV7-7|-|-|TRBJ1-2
CAIGILGGGYTF
TGTGCTATTGGGATTCTGGGGGGAGGCTACACCTTC
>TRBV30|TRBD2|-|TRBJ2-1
CAWSGSLAGAYNEQFF
TGTGCCTGGAGTGGGTCCTTAGCGGGAGCATACAATGAGCAGTTCTTC
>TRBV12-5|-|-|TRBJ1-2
CASTPPGGYEGYTF
TGTGCTAGTACCCCACCGGGGGGGTATGAGGGCTACACCTTC
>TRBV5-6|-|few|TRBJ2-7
CASSLGRRGPEGEQYF
TGTGCCAGCAGCTTGGGCCGGCGGGGGCCCGAGGGCGAGCAGTACTTC
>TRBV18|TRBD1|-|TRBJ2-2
CASSPRTGQDTGELFF
TGTGCCAGCTCACCAAGGACAGGGCAGGACACCGGGGAGCTGTTTTTT
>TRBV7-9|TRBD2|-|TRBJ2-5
CASSLMAGGQETQYF
TGTGCCAGCAGCTTAATGGCGGGGGGGCAGGAGACCCAGTACTTC
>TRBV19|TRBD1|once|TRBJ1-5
CASSIRLRAGGRLNQPQHF
TGTGCCAGTAGTATAAGGTTGAGGGCAGGGGGGCGCCTCAATCAGCCCCAGCATTTT
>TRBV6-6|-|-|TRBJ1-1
CASSPPGTEAFF
TGTGCCAGCAGCCCCCCCGGCACTGAAGCTTTCTTT
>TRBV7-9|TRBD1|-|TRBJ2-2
CASSTPTGTGELFF
TGTGCCAGCAGCACCCCGACAGGGACCGGGGAGCTGTTTTTT
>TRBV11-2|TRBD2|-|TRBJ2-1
CASRQGLDNEQFF
TGTGCCAGCAGACAGGGACTAGACAATGAGCAGTTCTTC
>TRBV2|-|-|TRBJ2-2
CASTRGGELFF
TGTGCCAGCACCCGGGGGGGGGAGCTGTTTTTT
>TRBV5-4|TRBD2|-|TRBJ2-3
CATRAGGITDTQYF
TGTGCCACCAGAGCGGGGGGGATCACAGATACGCAGTATTTT
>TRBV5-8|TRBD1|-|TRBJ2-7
CASNDRGPTYEQYF
TGTGCCAGCAACGACAGGGGGCCAACCTACGAGCAGTACTTC
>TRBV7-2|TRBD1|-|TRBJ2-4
CASSLNRGSKNIQYF
TGTGCCAGCAGCCTCAACAGGGGCTCAAAAAACATTCAGTACTTC
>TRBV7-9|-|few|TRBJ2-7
CASSLSHWEQYF
TGTGCCAGCAGCTTAAGCCACTGGGAGCAGTACTTC
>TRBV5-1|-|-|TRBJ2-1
CASSWGGGYEQFF
TGCGCCAGCAGCTGGGGGGGCGGCTATGAGCAGTTCTTC
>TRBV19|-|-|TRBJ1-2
CASSIDGLDRSGGFYGYTF
TGTGCCAGTAGTATAGATGGATTGGACCGATCGGGGGGCTTCTATGGCTACACCTTC
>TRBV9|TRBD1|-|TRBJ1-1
CASSGRQGGAEAFF
TGTGCCAGCAGCGGCCGACAGGGTGGCGCTGAAGCTTTCTTT
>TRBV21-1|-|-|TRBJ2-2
CASSKGAKAGCGTGELFF
TGTGCCAGCAGCAAAGGCGCGAAGGCAGGGTGTGGAACCGGGGAGCTGTTTTTT
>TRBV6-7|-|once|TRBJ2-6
CASSLKGDRPNSGANVLTF
TGTGCCAGCAGTCTCAAAGGAGACAGGCCGAACTCTGGGGCCAACGTCCTGACTTTC
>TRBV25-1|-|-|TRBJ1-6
CASSEWSSGQGGFSPLHF
TGTGCCAGCAGTGAATGGTCTAGTGGGCAGGGAGGGTTTTCACCCCTCCACTTT
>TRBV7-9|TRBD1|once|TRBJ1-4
CASSLLEGAEEKLFF
TGTGCCAGCAGCCTTCTCGAGGGGGCAGAGGAAAAACTGTTTTTT
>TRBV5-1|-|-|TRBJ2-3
CASSLEQGLDTQYF
TGCGCCAGCAGCTTGGAACAGGGATTAGATACGCAGTATTTT
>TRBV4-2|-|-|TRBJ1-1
CASSQGQGAEAEAFF
TGTGCCAGCAGCCAAGGGCAGGGCGCCGAGGCTGAAGCTTTCTTT
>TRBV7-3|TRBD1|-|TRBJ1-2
CASSQRQGGGYTF
TGTGCCAGCAGCCAGCGACAGGGAGGTGGCTACACCTTC
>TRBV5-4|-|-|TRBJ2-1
CASSQTTSNEQFF
TGTGCCAGCAGCCAGACTACCTCCAATGAGCAGTTCTTC
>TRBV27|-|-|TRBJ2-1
CASSTVRGRDSYNEQFF
TGTGCCAGCAGTACTGTCCGAGGCAGGGACTCCTACAATGAGCAGTTCTTC